The T cell receptor (beta chain) under discussion was sequenced for a study of T cell therapy after organ transplantation. Study-level findings and limits: Reconstitution after therapy seemingly combined transferred and product-undetected endogenous clonotypes.

The V gene's germline CDR1 is SGHRS and CDR2 YFSETQ. The CDR3 is made up of 19 amino acids. The trim removed 4 bases at V and 15 bases at J, leaving 31 bases unmatched. A CMV peptide pool restimulated the therapy product for approximately four hours before IFN-gamma secretion capture. Produced via immunoSEQ multiplex PCR; TCRdb's table is partial and in-frame only. The repertoire holds around 600 clones, 55% to 75% seen once, with roughly 30% in the top ten. A word on this clone: The antigen is undetermined.

The J gene is TRBJ1-5, the V gene TRBV5-1; 7 bases agree with TRBD1. This TCR derives from a human patient who had received a solid organ transplant and had CMV disease. The graft donor may be the source of some T cells. Sequenced sample: cultured CD8+ T cells. The CDR3 loop is CASSPTTYRGAINQPPGHF. CDR3 DNA: TGCGCCAGCAGCCCCACGACGTACAGGGGAGCTATTAATCAGCCCCCTGGGCATTTT.